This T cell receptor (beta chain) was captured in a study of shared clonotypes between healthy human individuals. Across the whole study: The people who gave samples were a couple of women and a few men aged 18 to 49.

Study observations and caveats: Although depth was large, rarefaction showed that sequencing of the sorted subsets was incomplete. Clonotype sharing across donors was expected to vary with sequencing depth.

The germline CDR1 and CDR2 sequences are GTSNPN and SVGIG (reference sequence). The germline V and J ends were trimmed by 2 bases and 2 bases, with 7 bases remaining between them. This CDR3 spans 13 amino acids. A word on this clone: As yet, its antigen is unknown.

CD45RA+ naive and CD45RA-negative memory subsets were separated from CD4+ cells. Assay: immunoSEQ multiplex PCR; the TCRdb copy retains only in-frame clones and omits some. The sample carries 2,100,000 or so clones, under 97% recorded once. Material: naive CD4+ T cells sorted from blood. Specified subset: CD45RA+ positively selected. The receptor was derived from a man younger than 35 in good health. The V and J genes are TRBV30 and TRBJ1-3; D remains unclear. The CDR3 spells CAWSFFTGNTIYF. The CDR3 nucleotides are TGTGCCTGGAGTTTTTTTACTGGAAACACCATATATTTT.